The T cell receptor (beta chain) under discussion was sequenced for a study of T cell repertoires in cytomegalovirus infection. Across the study: Recently identified HLA-C-restricted CMV epitopes were among the peptides used. Evidence of both CMV infection and a matching HLA type came from public TCR beta signatures. Study results and caveats: Summed public TCR beta family frequency identified CMV carriers bearing the relevant HLA. HLA-C-restricted CMV-specific TCR beta clonotypes prevailed in the ex vivo response.

As for this clonotype: The antigen remains unidentified.

V gave up 1 base and J gave up 7 bases; unmatched junction bases: 7. The CDR3 extends over 17 amino acids. Germline V lookup: CDR1 MGHRA, CDR2 YSYEKL. TCRdb re-called the reads with MiXCR, one entry per CDR3 protein. The sample consists of hundreds of thousands of distinct CDR3 sequences, 30% to 40% of them appearing once. V and J are TRBV4-1 and TRBJ2-1; 13 positions agree with TRBD2. The sequence was obtained from a human donor in good health (CMV status not recorded). Some clones in this sample may be carry-over from other donors' samples. The specimen comprised cultured PBMCs, sampled from culture after CMV antigen stimulation. The CDR3 DNA reads TGCGCCAGCAGCCAAGGACTAGCGGGAGGAATGGGAAATGAGCAGTTCTTC. Protein sequence: CASSQGLAGGMGNEQFF.